Presented here are 8 T cell receptor beta chains from one specimen sequenced in a study of blood T cell repertoires in COVID-19. Data came from immunoSEQ multiplex PCR; TCRdb stores just in-frame clones and leaves some out. The table records about 180,000 clones, 65% to 90% of them present only once. Sequences were obtained from peripheral blood. Every receptor here comes from a human donor in a cohort sampled during active COVID-19.

The rearrangement links TRBV7-8 to TRBJ1-2, with D perhaps matching TRBD1 (6 bases). The length of the CDR3 is 18 residues. Germline values: CDR1 SGHVS, CDR2 FQNEAQ. V gave up 0 bases and J gave up 4 bases, with 21 bases separating them. The CDR3 reads CASSLAVDRLVSFYGYTF. The CDR3 DNA reads TGTGCCAGCAGCTTAGCGGTTGACAGGCTCGTTTCTTTCTATGGCTACACCTTC.

The chain has TRBV3-1 (or the pseudogene TRBV3-2) and TRBJ2-2; the D gene is possibly TRBD1 (5 bases). The CDR3 extends over 17 amino acids. From germline, CDR1 is LGHDT and CDR2 YNNKEL (reference sequence). Deletions cut 1 base from V and 7 bases from J, with 19 bases between. The CDR3 sequence is CASSQGAGRALGGELFF. In DNA form, the CDR3 reads TGTGCCAGCAGCCAAGGGGCCGGCAGGGCGCTGGGCGGGGAGCTGTTTTTT.

This chain links TRBV11-2 with TRBJ1-5; D might be TRBD1 (5 bases). The CDR3 contains 13 residues. V dropped 3 bases and J dropped 11 bases, with 14 bases sitting between them. Germline V CDR1 and CDR2: SGHAT, FQNNGV. Here the CDR3 reads CASSFGMGGTQHF. CDR3 sequence (DNA): TGTGCCAGCAGCTTTGGGATGGGGGGGACCCAGCATTTT. Full variable domain (outside the CDR3, taken from reference TRBV11-2 and TRBJ1-5): EAGVAQSPRYKIIEKRQSVAFWCNPISGHATLYWYQQILGQGPKLLIQFQNNGVVDDSQLPKDRFSAERLKGVDSTLKIQPAKLEDSAVYLCASSFGMGGTQHFGDGTRLSIL.

This sequence joins TRBV28 and TRBJ1-3; 9 bases agree with TRBD1. The CDR3 runs 15 residues. From germline, CDR1 is MDHEN and CDR2 SYDVKM. The junction had 11 bases not matched to a gene; V was cut back by 6 bases and J by 8 bases. The CDR3 DNA reads as TGTGCCAGCAGGTTGGGACAGGGAATGATGGACACCATATATTTT. Protein: CASRLGQGMMDTIYF.

This chain links TRBV5-1 with TRBJ1-1; D gene ambiguous. In germline, CDR1 is SGHRS, CDR2 YFSETQ. Between the trimmed V and J ends, which lost 5 bases and 4 bases, there was a span of 15 bases. There are 14 residues in the CDR3. CDR3 nucleotides: TGCGCCAGCAGACCAGCGGACGGGTTCACTGAAGCTTTCTTT. Translated: CASRPADGFTEAFF.

This sequence joins TRBV27 and TRBJ2-7; 11 bases fit TRBD1. V shed 10 bases, J shed 3 bases, and the junction held 5 bases outside the gene matches. This CDR3 has 13 amino acids. Germline V gives CDR1 MNHEY, CDR2 SMNVEV (reference sequence). Here the CDR3 reads CATRTGGYYEQYF. The CDR3 DNA is TGTGCCACCAGGACAGGGGGCTACTACGAGCAGTACTTC.

The rearrangement uses TRBV7-3 and TRBJ2-7, with 8 bases fitting TRBD1. Germline lookup yields CDR1 SGHTA and CDR2 FQGTGA. V lost 7 bases and J lost 6; bases outside the gene matches: 11. This CDR3 has 14 amino acids. The CDR3 is CASTTDREGGEQYF. The CDR3 nucleotides read TGTGCCAGCACCACGGACAGGGAAGGCGGCGAGCAGTACTTC.

V is TRBV18 and J is TRBJ1-1, with TRBD1 matching 10 bases. Trimming cost V 3 bases and J 3 bases; bases outside gene matches: 4. Per the germline V gene, CDR1 is KGHSH and CDR2 is LQKENI. This CDR3 spans 15 amino acids. CDR3 coding DNA: TGTGCCAGCTCACCCTATGGGACAGGGGACACTGAAGCTTTCTTT. Protein sequence: CASSPYGTGDTEAFF.